The 3 T cell receptor beta chains reported below all come from one sample, sequenced in a study of blood T cell repertoires in COVID-19. Data came from immunoSEQ multiplex PCR; TCRdb stores just in-frame clones and leaves some out. The sample includes roughly 380,000 clones, approximately 90% of them seen just once. The sequenced sample was peripheral blood. The receptors were sampled from a woman in her sixties with COVID-19, enrolled during active disease.

The chain couples TRBV10-1 to TRBJ2-2, with D unresolved. CDR3 length: 17 amino acids. V was cut by 0 bases and J by 0 bases, with 11 bases left in between. Germline CDR1 WNHNN, CDR2 SYGVQD (reference sequence). The CDR3, as DNA: TGCGCCAGCAGTGAGTCGCCGCGATCGCCGAACACCGGGGAGCTGTTTTTT. Protein product: CASSESPRSPNTGELFF.

This chain connects TRBV7-2 to TRBJ2-2; 8 nucleotides match TRBD2. This CDR3 contains 15 residues. Germline V gene sequence: CDR1 SGHTA, CDR2 FQGNSA. Losses at the gene ends were 2 bases for V and 7 bases for J; bases not matched to a gene: 6. The CDR3 here is CASSLRGGRIGELFF. CDR3 sequence (DNA): TGTGCCAGCAGCTTACGGGGGGGCAGAATCGGGGAGCTGTTTTTT. Full variable domain (missing parts from reference TRBV7-2 and TRBJ2-2): GAGVSQSPSNKVTEKGKDVELRCDPISGHTALYWYRQSLGQGLEFLIYFQGNSAPDKSGLPSDRFSAERTGGSVSTLTIQRTQQEDSAVYLCASSLRGGRIGELFFGEGSRLTVL.

In this sample, this clone turned up once. The V gene is TRBV19, the J gene TRBJ1-5; TRBD1 matches 7 bases. Germline values: CDR1 LNHDA, CDR2 SQIVND (reference sequence). CDR3 length equals 14 residues. With 6 bases clipped from V and 2 bases from J, the junction kept 4 bases outside the gene matches. The CDR3 here is CASSSGQGNQPQHF. CDR3 DNA: TGTGCCAGTAGCTCCGGACAGGGCAATCAGCCCCAGCATTTT.